Listed here are 5 T cell receptor beta chains from one sample, sequenced in a study of T cell repertoires in cytomegalovirus infection. TCRdb used MiXCR to reprocess the reads, holding one entry per CDR3 protein. The top ten hold around 11% of the sample, which has some 300,000 distinct CDR3 sequences, around a sixth seen once. Specimen: PBMCs. The source of these receptors is a human donor in good health (CMV status not recorded). Some clones in this sample may be carry-over from other donors' samples.

The sample holds a few counts of this clonotype. The V and J genes are TRBV20-1 and TRBJ1-6; the match to TRBD1 covers 9 bases. The CDR3 covers 14 residues. Per the germline V gene, CDR1 is DFQATT and CDR2 is SNEGSKA (reference sequence). J was trimmed by 8 bases and V by 6 bases; bases with no gene match: 8. The CDR3: CSASPGQGYSPLHF. CDR3 in DNA: TGCAGTGCCAGCCCGGGACAGGGATATTCACCCCTCCACTTT.

This clonotype appeared many times. The CDR3 bases are TGTGCCAGCAGCTTAACAGGCTACGTTAGGAACAATCAGCCCCAGCATTTT. It specifies CASSLTGYVRNNQPQHF. V gene TRBV7-2 combines with J gene TRBJ1-5, with TRBD1 as a possible D gene (5 bases). CDR3 length: 17 amino acids. Germline V gives CDR1 SGHTA, CDR2 FQGNSA. Trimming left V 2 bases short and J 3 bases short, with 17 bases between.

This clonotype appeared a single time. The chain joins TRBV7-2 to TRBJ2-6; D not resolved. Germline V lookup: CDR1 SGHTA, CDR2 FQGNSA. V shed 6 bases and J shed 0 bases, with 21 bases lying between them. The CDR3 loop spans 19 amino acids. The CDR3 DNA sequence: TGTGCCAGCAGTGTAGTCCCCCTGACATTGACCTCTGGGGCCAACGTCCTGACTTTC. Its translation: CASSVVPLTLTSGANVLTF.

This clonotype was seen once. A read error may be the cause here, since a much bigger clone is one base away. J is TRBJ2-1 and V is TRBV7-2, with 8 nucleotides matching TRBD2. V lost 6 bases to trimming and J lost 9 bases; unmatched junction nucleotides: 16. Germline V gene data show CDR1 as SGHTA and CDR2 as FQGNSA. This CDR3 has 16 amino acids. Here the CDR3 DNA reads TGTGCCAGCAGACCCGGGGGGGGGGGGCATGTGGGTGAGCAGTTCTTC. This sequence encodes CASRPGGGGHVGEQFF. Drawing the rest from reference TRBV7-2 and TRBJ2-1, the complete variable domain is GAGVSQSPSNKVTEKGKDVELRCDPISGHTALYWYRQSLGQGLEFLIYFQGNSAPDKSGLPSDRFSAERTGGSVSTLTIQRTQQEDSAVYLCASRPGGGGHVGEQFFGPGTRLTVL.

In this sample, this clonotype turned up many times. The chain employs TRBV7-2 and TRBJ1-3; D is possibly TRBD1 (5 bases). Germline lookup yields CDR1 SGHTA and CDR2 FQGNSA. V was trimmed by 3 bases and J by 0 bases, leaving 27 bases between them. The length of the CDR3 is 21 residues. CDR3 sequence: CASSLERRDRRISLSGNTIYF. The CDR3 DNA sequence: TGTGCCAGCAGCTTGGAAAGGAGAGACAGACGAATAAGCCTCTCTGGAAACACCATATATTTT.